The 17 T cell receptor beta chains below come from one sample, sequenced in a study of blood T cell repertoires in COVID-19. Produced via immunoSEQ multiplex PCR; TCRdb's table is partial and in-frame only. Of tens of thousands of clones in the sample, 70% to 90% were seen once. Material: peripheral blood. Every receptor here comes from a middle-aged man with active COVID-19.

The table lists this clone with a count of one. V is TRBV5-6 and J is TRBJ1-1, with D uncertain. V was shortened by 1 base and J by 1 base, with 11 bases between the two germline ends. The CDR3 spans 15 residues. Germline loops: CDR1 SGHDT, CDR2 YYEEEE. The CDR3 DNA follows: TGTGCCAGCAGCTTGCGAGTCCCTACGAACACTGAAGCTTTCTTT. Encoded protein: CASSLRVPTNTEAFF.

The chain recombines TRBV5-6 with TRBJ1-1, with 7 bases lining up with TRBD1. V lost 1 base and J lost 4; bases outside the gene matches: 4. CDR3 length equals 14 residues. Germline V gene sequence: CDR1 SGHDT, CDR2 YYEEEE. The CDR3, as DNA: TGTGCCAGCAGCTTGAGGGGGGACAGCACTGAAGCTTTCTTT. Amino acids: CASSLRGDSTEAFF.

The chain is built from TRBV6-6 and TRBJ2-2; 10 bases are shared with TRBD2. The CDR3 sequence is 16 residues long. The germline CDR1 and CDR2 sequences are MNHNY and SVGAGI (reference sequence). The V and J ends lost 4 bases and 2 bases, in that order; junction bases with no gene match: 4. The CDR3 here is CASSSGTSANTGELFF. The CDR3 DNA reads TGTGCCAGCAGTTCAGGGACTAGCGCTAACACCGGGGAGCTGTTTTTT.

The chain has TRBV10-3 and TRBJ2-7, with 8 bases that match TRBD2. The V gene's germline CDR1 is ENHRY and CDR2 SYGVKD. V was clipped by 8 bases and J by 0 bases; unmatched bases: 3. This CDR3 spans 13 amino acids. The CDR3 DNA follows: TGTGCCATCGGAAGCGGGAGCTCCTACGAGCAGTACGTC. Translating it yields CAIGSGSSYEQYV.

This rearrangement joins TRBV5-1 to TRBJ1-1, with D uncertain. Trimming cost V 5 bases and J 1 base, with 6 bases left between them. Germline values: CDR1 SGHRS, CDR2 YFSETQ. This CDR3 region has 12 residues. The CDR3 sequence is CASRTGNTEAFF. CDR3 DNA sequence: TGCGCCAGCAGAACGGGGAACACTGAAGCTTTCTTT.

The rearrangement links TRBV7-3 to TRBJ1-6; a possible D gene is TRBD1 (6 bases). Germline-derived CDR1 and CDR2 are SGHTA and FQGTGA. V was clipped by 5 bases and J by 6 bases, with 14 bases between them. The CDR3 contains 15 residues. The CDR3 is CASSQETRGNSPLHF. As DNA, the CDR3 is TGTGCCAGCAGCCAAGAGACCAGGGGTAATTCACCCCTCCACTTT.

This sequence joins TRBV6-6 and TRBJ1-1; TRBD1 might be the D (6 bases). This CDR3 comprises 14 residues. Germline-derived CDR1 and CDR2 are MNHNY and SVGAGI (reference sequence). Trimming cost V 2 bases and J 6 bases, with 13 bases left between them. The CDR3 loop reads CASSYPDRSSEAFF. The CDR3 region has the DNA TGTGCCAGCAGTTACCCGGACAGATCATCTGAAGCTTTCTTT.

The V and J genes are TRBV3-1 (or the pseudogene TRBV3-2) and TRBJ1-2; 9 positions match TRBD1. The CDR3 has 13 residues. The junction had 2 bases not matched to a gene; V was cut back by 5 bases and J by 4 bases. CDR1 and CDR2 from the germline V gene are LGHDT and YNNKEL (reference sequence). In DNA, the CDR3 is TGTGCCAGCAGCGACAGGGGGATCTATGGCTACACCTTC. This gives the protein CASSDRGIYGYTF.

The chain has TRBV6-6 and TRBJ1-3; TRBD1 matches 9 bases. The germline V gene has CDR1 MNHNY and CDR2 SVGAGI (reference sequence). V lost 2 bases, J lost 2 bases, and 1 base stayed unmatched. The CDR3 loop spans 15 amino acids. Here the CDR3 reads CASSYGTGTGNTIYF. CDR3 DNA: TGTGCCAGCAGTTACGGGACAGGGACTGGAAACACCATATATTTT.

The chain employs TRBV3-1 (or the pseudogene TRBV3-2) and TRBJ2-7; no clear D gene. V was pared by 3 bases and J by 2 bases, with 8 bases between. This CDR3 region has 13 residues. Germline CDR1 is LGHDT and CDR2 is YNNKEL (reference sequence). In DNA form, the CDR3 reads TGTGCCAGCAGCCAGGTGACAACCTACGAGCAGTACTTC. This sequence encodes CASSQVTTYEQYF.

The chain is built from TRBV3-1 (or the pseudogene TRBV3-2) and TRBJ1-2; D unresolved. Germline CDR1 is LGHDT and CDR2 is YNNKEL (reference sequence). The CDR3 totals 13 residues. Trimming left V 4 bases short and J 7 bases short, with 13 bases between. CDR3 in DNA: TGTGCCAGCAGCCCGGACTTAAGAGGTGGCTACACCTTC. Protein sequence: CASSPDLRGGYTF.

The rearrangement links TRBV4-1 to TRBJ2-3; D may be TRBD2 (6 bases). The V end was cut by 0 bases, the J end by 5 bases, with 15 bases between. Germline V gives CDR1 MGHRA, CDR2 YSYEKL. The CDR3 runs to 16 residues. The CDR3 bases are TGCGCCAGCAGCCAAGATTACGGATTCGGGAGAGATACGCAGTATTTT. Amino acid sequence: CASSQDYGFGRDTQYF.

The rearrangement uses TRBV6-4 and TRBJ2-6; 8 positions agree with TRBD1. The CDR3 runs 17 residues. Per germline, CDR1 MRHNA and CDR2 SNTAGT. The V and J ends lost 6 bases and 0 bases, in that order; junction bases with no gene match: 7. CDR3 residues: CASSGQGSASGANVLTF. DNA for the CDR3: TGTGCCAGCAGCGGACAGGGCTCGGCCTCTGGGGCCAACGTCCTGACTTTC.

The genes are TRBV6-6 and TRBJ2-7; D may be TRBD1 (7 bases). The ends were cut back, 1 base at V and 3 bases at J, with 13 bases in the middle. The germline gives CDR1 MNHNY, CDR2 SVGAGI (reference sequence). There are 15 residues in the CDR3. The CDR3 spells CASSYYPGGNYEQYF. The CDR3 coding sequence is TGTGCCAGCAGTTACTACCCAGGGGGGAACTACGAGCAGTACTTC.

The V call is TRBV7-9, the J call TRBJ2-1; 10 nucleotides line up with TRBD1. CDR3 length: 15 residues. CDR1 SEHNR and CDR2 FQNEAQ come from the germline V gene (reference sequence). V dropped 6 bases and J dropped 2; count of bases not matched to a gene: 4. CDR3 sequence reads: CASSPGTGAYNEQFF. In DNA form, the CDR3 reads TGTGCCAGCAGTCCCGGGACAGGGGCCTACAATGAGCAGTTCTTC.

The V and J genes are TRBV19 and TRBJ1-1, with 8 bases that match TRBD1. Unmatched junction bases numbered 7, after V lost 2 bases and J lost 8 bases. The CDR3 length is 14 residues. Germline CDR1 reads LNHDA; CDR2 reads SQIVND (reference sequence). DNA of the CDR3: TGTGCCAGTAGTATAACAGGGGGAGTAGGGGAAGCTTTCTTT. Translating it yields CASSITGGVGEAFF.

The chain has TRBV19 and TRBJ2-1; TRBD2 matches 7 bases. The V gene end was trimmed by 3 bases and the J gene end by 7 bases; junction bases not matched to a gene: 9. Germline lookup yields CDR1 LNHDA and CDR2 SQIVND (reference sequence). The CDR3 covers 15 residues. In nucleotides, the CDR3 is TGTGCCAGTAGTATCGGGGCGGGAGCGGGGAATGAGCAGTTCTTC. Its protein product is CASSIGAGAGNEQFF.